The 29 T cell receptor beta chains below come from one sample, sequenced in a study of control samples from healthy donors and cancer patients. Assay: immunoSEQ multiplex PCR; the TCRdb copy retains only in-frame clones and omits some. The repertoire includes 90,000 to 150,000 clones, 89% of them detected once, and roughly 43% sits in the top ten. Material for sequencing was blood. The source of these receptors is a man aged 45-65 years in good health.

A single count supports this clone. CDR3 in amino acids: CASSWGLSNQPQHF. Written as DNA, the CDR3 is TGTGCCAGTAGTTGGGGACTGAGCAATCAGCCCCAGCATTTT. The chain has TRBV19 and TRBJ1-5; D might be TRBD1 (5 bases). V was clipped by 5 bases and J by 1 base, with 9 bases between them. Germline CDR1 is LNHDA and CDR2 is SQIVND (reference sequence). This CDR3 contains 14 residues.

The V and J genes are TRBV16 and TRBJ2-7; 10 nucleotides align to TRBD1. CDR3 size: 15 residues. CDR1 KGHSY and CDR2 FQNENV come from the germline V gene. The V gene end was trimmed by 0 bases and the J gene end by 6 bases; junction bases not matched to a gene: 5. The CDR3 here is CASSQSRQGAVEQYF. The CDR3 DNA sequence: TGTGCCAGCAGCCAATCGCGACAGGGGGCAGTCGAGCAGTACTTC.

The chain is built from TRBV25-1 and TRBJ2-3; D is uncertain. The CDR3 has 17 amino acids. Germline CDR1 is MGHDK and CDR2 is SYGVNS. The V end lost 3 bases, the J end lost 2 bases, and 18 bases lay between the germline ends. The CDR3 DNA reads TGTGCCAGCAGTGATTCCCGCCTCACCCCCGACACAGATACGCAGTATTTT. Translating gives CASSDSRLTPDTDTQYF.

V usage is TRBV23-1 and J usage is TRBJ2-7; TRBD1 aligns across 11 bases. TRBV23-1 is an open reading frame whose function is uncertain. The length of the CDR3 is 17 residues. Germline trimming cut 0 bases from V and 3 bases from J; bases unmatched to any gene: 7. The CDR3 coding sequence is TGCGCCAGCAGTCAATCACGGGACAGGGGGGGTAACTACGAGCAGTACTTC. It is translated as CASSQSRDRGGNYEQYF.

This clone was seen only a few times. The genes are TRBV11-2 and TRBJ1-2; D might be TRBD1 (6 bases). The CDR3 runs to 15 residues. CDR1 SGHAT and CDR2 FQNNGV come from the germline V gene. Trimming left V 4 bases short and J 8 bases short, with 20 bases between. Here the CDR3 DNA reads TGTGCCAGCAGCTCTAGCCCTACAGGGACGGGCGGCTACACCTTC. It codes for CASSSSPTGTGGYTF.

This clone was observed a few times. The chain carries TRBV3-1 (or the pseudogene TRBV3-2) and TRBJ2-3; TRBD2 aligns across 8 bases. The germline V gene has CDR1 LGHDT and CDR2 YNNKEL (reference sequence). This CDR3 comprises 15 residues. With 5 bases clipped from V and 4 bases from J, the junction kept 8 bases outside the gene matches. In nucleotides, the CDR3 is TGTGCCAGCAGCTTCGCGGGACTAGAGGCAGATACGCAGTATTTT. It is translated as CASSFAGLEADTQYF.

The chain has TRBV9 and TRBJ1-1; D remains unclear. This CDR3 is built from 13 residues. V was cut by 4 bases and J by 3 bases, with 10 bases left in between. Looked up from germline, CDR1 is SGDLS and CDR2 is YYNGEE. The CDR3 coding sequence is TGTGCCAGCAGCCTTGCCGGGGACACTGAAGCTTTCTTT. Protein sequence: CASSLAGDTEAFF.

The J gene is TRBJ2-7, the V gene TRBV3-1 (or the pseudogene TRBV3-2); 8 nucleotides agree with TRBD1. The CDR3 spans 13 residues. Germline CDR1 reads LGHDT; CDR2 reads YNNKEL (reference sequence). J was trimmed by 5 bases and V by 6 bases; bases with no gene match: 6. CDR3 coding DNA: TGTGCCAGCAGGCGACAGGGGCAAAACGAGCAGTACTTC. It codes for CASRRQGQNEQYF.

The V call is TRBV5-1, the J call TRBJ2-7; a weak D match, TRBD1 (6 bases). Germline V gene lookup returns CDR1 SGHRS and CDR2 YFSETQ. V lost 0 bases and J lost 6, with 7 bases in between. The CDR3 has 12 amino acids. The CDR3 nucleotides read TGCGCCAGCAGCTTGGAGGGGGTCGAGCAGTACTTC. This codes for CASSLEGVEQYF.

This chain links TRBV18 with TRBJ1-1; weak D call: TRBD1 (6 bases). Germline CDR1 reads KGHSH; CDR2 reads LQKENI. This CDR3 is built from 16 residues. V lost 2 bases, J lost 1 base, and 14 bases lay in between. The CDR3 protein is CASSPGTGRRNTEAFF. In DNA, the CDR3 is TGTGCCAGCTCACCAGGAACAGGGAGAAGGAACACTGAAGCTTTCTTT.

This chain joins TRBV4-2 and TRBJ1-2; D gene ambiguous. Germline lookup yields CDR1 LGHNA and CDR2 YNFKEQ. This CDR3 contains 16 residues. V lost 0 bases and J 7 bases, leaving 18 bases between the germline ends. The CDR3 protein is CASSQDEVAGYSGYTF. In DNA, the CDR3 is TGTGCCAGCAGCCAAGATGAGGTGGCGGGGTATAGTGGCTACACCTTC.

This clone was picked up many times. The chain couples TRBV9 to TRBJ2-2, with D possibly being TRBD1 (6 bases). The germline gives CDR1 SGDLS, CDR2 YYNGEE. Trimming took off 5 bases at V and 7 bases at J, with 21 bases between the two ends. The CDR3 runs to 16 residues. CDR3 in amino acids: CASSDPTGSLGGELFF. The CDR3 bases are TGTGCCAGCAGTGACCCCACAGGGTCTCTTGGCGGGGAGCTGTTTTTT. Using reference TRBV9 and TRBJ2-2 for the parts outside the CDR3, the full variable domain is DSGVTQTPKHLITATGQRVTLRCSPRSGDLSVYWYQQSLDQGLQFLIQYYNGEERAKGNILERFSAQQFPDLHSELNLSSLELGDSALYFCASSDPTGSLGGELFFGEGSRLTVL.

The CDR3 nucleotides are TGTGCCATCTCTCTTAAGGGGGCGCGAACTGAAGCTTTCTTT. Its translation: CAISLKGARTEAFF. This chain links TRBV6-5 with TRBJ1-1, with 7 bases aligning to TRBD1. The ends lost 10 bases at V and 5 bases at J; junction bases unmatched: 13. Per germline, CDR1 MNHEY and CDR2 SVGAGI. This CDR3 is built from 14 residues.

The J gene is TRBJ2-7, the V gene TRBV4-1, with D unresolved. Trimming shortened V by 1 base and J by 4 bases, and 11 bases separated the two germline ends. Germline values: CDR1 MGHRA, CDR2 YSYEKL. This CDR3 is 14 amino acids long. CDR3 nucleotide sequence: TGCGCCAGCAGCCAAGTATATCGAGTTTACGAGCAGTACTTC. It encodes CASSQVYRVYEQYF.

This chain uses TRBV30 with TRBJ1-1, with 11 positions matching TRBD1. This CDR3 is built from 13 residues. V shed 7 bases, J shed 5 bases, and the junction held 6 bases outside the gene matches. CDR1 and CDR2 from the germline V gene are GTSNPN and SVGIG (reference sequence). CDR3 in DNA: TGTGCCTCTGGACAGGGGGCGCGGACTGAAGCTTTCTTT. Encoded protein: CASGQGARTEAFF.

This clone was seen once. The CDR3 nucleotides are TGTGCCAGTAGTATTGTCTGGAGCGCGAACACTGAAGCTTTCTTT. It codes for CASSIVWSANTEAFF. This chain uses TRBV19 with TRBJ1-1; D not certain. Germline V lookup: CDR1 LNHDA, CDR2 SQIVND (reference sequence). V shed 3 bases and J shed 1 base, with 12 bases lying between them. CDR3 length: 15 residues. The complete variable domain, with remaining parts taken from reference TRBV19 and TRBJ1-1, reads DGGITQSPKYLFRKEGQNVTLSCEQNLNHDAMYWYRQDPGQGLRLIYYSQIVNDFQKGDIAEGYSVSREKKESFPLTVTSAQKNPTAFYLCASSIVWSANTEAFFGQGTRLTVV.

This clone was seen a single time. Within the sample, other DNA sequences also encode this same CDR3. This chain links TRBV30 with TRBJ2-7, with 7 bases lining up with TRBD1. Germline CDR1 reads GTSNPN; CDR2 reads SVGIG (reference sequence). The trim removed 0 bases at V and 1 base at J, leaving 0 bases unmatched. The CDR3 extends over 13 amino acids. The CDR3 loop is CAWSVTGSYEQYF. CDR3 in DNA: TGTGCCTGGAGTGTGACAGGGTCCTACGAGCAGTACTTC. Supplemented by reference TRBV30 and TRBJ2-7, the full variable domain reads SQTIHQWPATLVQPVGSPLSLECTVEGTSNPNLYWYRQAAGRGLQLLFYSVGIGQISSEVPQNLSASRPQDRQFILSSKKLLLSDSGFYLCAWSVTGSYEQYFGPGTRLTVT.

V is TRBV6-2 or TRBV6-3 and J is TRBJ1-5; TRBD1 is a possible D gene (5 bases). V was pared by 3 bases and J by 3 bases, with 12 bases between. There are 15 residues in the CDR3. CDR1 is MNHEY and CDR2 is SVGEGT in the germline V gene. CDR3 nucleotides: TGTGCCAGCAGTTATATGGGGGGTTTCAATCAGCCCCAGCATTTT. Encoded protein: CASSYMGGFNQPQHF.

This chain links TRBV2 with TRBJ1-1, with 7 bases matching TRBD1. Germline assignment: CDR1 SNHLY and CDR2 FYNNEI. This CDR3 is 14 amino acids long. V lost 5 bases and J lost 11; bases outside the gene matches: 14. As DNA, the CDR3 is TGTGCCAGCAGTCGTGGACTTACAGGGGAGGTGGCTTTCTTT. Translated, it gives CASSRGLTGEVAFF.

The CDR3 is CASSRTGPGNTEAFF. The CDR3 nucleotides read TGCGCCAGCAGCCGGACAGGGCCGGGGAACACTGAAGCTTTCTTT. This chain connects TRBV23-1 to TRBJ1-1, with TRBD1 matching over 8 bases. TRBV23-1 is labeled an ORF, and its function is uncertain. After removal of 6 bases from V and 1 base from J, the junction contained 7 bases not matched to a gene. There are 15 residues in the CDR3.

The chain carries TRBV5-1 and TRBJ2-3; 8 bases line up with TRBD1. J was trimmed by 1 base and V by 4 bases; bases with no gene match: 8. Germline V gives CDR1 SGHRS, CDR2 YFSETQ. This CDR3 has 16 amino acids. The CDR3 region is CASSVGQGRGTDTQYF. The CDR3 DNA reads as TGCGCCAGCAGCGTAGGACAGGGACGGGGCACAGATACGCAGTATTTT.

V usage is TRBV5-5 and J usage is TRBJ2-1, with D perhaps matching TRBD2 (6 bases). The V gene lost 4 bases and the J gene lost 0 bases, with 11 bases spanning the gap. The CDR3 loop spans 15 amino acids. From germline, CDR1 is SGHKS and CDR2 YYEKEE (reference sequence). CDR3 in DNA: TGTGCCAGCAGCCGCGGGACCAGCTCCTACAATGAGCAGTTCTTC. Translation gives CASSRGTSSYNEQFF.

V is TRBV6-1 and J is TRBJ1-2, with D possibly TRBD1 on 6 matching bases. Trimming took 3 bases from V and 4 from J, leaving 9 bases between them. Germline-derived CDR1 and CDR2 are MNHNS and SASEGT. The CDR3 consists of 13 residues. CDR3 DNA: TGTGCCAGCAGTGACAACAGGGTCTATGGCTACACCTTC. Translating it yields CASSDNRVYGYTF.

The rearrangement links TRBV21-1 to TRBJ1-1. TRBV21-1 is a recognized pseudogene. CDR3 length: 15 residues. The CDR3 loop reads CASSCRTLMNTEAFF. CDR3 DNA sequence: TGTGCCAGCAGCTGTCGGACCTTGATGAACACTGAAGCTTTCTTT.

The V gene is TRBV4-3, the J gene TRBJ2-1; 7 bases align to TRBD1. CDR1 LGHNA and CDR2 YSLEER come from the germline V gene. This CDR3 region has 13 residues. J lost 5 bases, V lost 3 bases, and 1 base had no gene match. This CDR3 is CASSHGTDNEQFF. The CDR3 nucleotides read TGCGCCAGCAGCCATGGGACAGACAATGAGCAGTTCTTC.

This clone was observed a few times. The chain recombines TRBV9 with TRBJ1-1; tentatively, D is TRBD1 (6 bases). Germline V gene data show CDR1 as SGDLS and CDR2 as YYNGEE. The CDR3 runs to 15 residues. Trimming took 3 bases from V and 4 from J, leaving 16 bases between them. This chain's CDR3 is CASSGVGARGTEAFF. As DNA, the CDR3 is TGTGCCAGCAGCGGAGTGGGGGCGCGAGGCACTGAAGCTTTCTTT.

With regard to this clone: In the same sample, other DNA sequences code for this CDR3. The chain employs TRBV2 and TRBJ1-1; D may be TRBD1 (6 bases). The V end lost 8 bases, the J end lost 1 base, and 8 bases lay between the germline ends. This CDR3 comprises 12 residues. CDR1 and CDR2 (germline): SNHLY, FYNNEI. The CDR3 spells CASLQGNTEAFF. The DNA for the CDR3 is TGTGCCAGCCTACAGGGGAACACTGAAGCTTTCTTT. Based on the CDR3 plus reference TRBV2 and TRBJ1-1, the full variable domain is EPEVTQTPSHQVTQMGQEVILRCVPISNHLYFYWYRQILGQKVEFLVSFYNNEISEKSEIFDDQFSVERPDGSNFTLKIRSTKLEDSAMYFCASLQGNTEAFFGQGTRLTVV.

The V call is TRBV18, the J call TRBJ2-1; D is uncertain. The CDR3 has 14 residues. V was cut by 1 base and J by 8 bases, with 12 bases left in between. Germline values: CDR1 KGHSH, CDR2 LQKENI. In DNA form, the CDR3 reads TGTGCCAGCTCACCACGCCCAGAATTGGATGAGCAGTTCTTC. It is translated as CASSPRPELDEQFF.

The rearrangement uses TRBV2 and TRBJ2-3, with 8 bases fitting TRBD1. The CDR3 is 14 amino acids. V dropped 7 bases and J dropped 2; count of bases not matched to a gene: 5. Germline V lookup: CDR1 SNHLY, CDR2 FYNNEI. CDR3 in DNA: TGTGCCAGCACCTACAGGGGGTCCACAGATACGCAGTATTTT. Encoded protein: CASTYRGSTDTQYF.